This T cell receptor (beta chain) was documented in a study of shared clonotypes between healthy human individuals. General study results and limits: Larger estimated richness was generally seen in naive subsets than in memory subsets.

The CDR3 runs 14 residues. Trimming took off 0 bases at V and 5 bases at J, with 10 bases between the two ends. Germline CDR1 reads SGHAT; CDR2 reads FQNNGV. Of note for this clone: Its target is unknown.

The authors distributed each subset's genomic DNA evenly over several immunoSEQ plates. The repertoire was sequenced with immunoSEQ multiplex PCR; TCRdb's copy has only in-frame clones and lacks some. The table records approximately 640,000 clones, roughly 70% of them present only once. The rearrangement links TRBV11-2 to TRBJ1-1; weak D call: TRBD1 (5 bases). Sequencing used memory CD4+ T cells sorted from blood. Subset of the sample: CD45RA-negative fraction. The TCR sequence derives from a woman in her twenties or thirties in good health. The CDR3 protein is CASSLDGTGTEAFF. DNA of the CDR3: TGTGCCAGCAGCTTAGATGGGACGGGGACTGAAGCTTTCTTT.